The sequence of this T cell receptor beta chain was determined in a study of T cell responses to AZD1222 COVID-19 vaccine. Study results and caveats: Within unmutated variant regions lay the reported targets of nearly half of spike-specific TCRs.

The CDR3 is 13 residues long. CDR1 is SGHRS, CDR2 YFSETQ, per germline. V was shortened by 6 bases and J by 4 bases, with 13 bases between the two germline ends. TCRdb's copy holds only in-frame clones and misses some; the assay was immunoSEQ multiplex PCR. The sample consists of about 110,000 clones, more than 65% of them appearing once. This clone was recorded once. Its antigen is as yet unknown. This receptor was identified in an adult in good health. The sample here was peripheral blood, taken on day 0 of AZD1222 vaccination. The chain links TRBV5-1 to TRBJ1-1, with no clear D. DNA of the CDR3: TGCGCCAGCACCGAGGCAGTGGGCACTGAAGCTTTCTTT. As protein: CASTEAVGTEAFF.